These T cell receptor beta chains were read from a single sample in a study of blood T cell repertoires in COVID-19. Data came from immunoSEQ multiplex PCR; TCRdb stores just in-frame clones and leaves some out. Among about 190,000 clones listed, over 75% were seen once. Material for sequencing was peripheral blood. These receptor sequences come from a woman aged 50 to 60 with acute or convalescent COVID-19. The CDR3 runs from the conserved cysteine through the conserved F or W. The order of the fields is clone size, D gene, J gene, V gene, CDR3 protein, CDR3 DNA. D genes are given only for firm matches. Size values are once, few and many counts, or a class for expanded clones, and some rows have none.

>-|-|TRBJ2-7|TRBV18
CASSPPPIDRLSYEQYF
TGTGCCAGCTCACCACCCCCAATAGACAGGCTGTCCTACGAGCAGTACTTC
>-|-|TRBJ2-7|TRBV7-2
CASSFFGAVEQYF
TGTGCCAGCAGCTTCTTTGGGGCCGTAGAGCAGTACTTC
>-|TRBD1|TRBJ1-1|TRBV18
CASSGTGGEAFF
TGTGCCAGCTCAGGGACAGGGGGGGAAGCTTTCTTT
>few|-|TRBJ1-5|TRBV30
CAWSVGALGPQHF
TGTGCCTGGAGTGTAGGGGCCTTAGGGCCCCAGCATTTT
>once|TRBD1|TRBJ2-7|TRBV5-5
CASSFLTGGEQYF
TGTGCCAGCAGCTTTCTCACAGGGGGGGAGCAGTACTTC
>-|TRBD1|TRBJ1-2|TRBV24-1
CATSAPGTGGGYTF
TGTGCCACCAGTGCTCCCGGGACAGGGGGTGGCTACACCTTC
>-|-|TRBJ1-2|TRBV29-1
CVGAVNYGYTF
TGCGTGGGGGCGGTGAACTATGGCTACACCTTC
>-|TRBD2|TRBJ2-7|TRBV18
CASSSWTSGSSYEQYF
TGTGCCAGCTCGTCCTGGACTAGCGGAAGCTCCTACGAGCAGTACTTC
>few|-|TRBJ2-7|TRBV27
CASSSSQEGYEQYF
TGTGCCAGCAGTTCCTCACAAGAGGGTTACGAGCAGTACTTC
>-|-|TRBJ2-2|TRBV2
CASSPGSNTGELFF
TGTGCCAGCAGTCCGGGGTCGAACACCGGGGAGCTGTTTTTT
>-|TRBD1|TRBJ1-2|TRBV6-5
CASSSDRTYGYTF
TGTGCCAGCAGCTCGGACAGGACCTATGGCTACACCTTC
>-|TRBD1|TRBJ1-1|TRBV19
CASSIGRGASEAFF
TGTGCCAGTAGTATAGGCAGGGGGGCATCTGAAGCTTTCTTT
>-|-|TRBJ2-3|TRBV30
CACKVDGGANTQYF
TGTGCCTGCAAGGTAGATGGGGGCGCGAATACGCAGTATTTT
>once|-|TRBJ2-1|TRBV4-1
CASSILTPGRGIYNEQFF
TGCGCCAGCAGCATTCTTACCCCGGGGAGAGGGATTTACAATGAGCAGTTCTTC
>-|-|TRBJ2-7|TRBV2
CASSSGSYEQYF
TGTGCCAGCAGTTCAGGGTCTTACGAGCAGTACTTC
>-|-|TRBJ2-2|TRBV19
CASRKTANTGELFF
TGTGCCAGTAGGAAGACAGCGAACACCGGGGAGCTGTTTTTT